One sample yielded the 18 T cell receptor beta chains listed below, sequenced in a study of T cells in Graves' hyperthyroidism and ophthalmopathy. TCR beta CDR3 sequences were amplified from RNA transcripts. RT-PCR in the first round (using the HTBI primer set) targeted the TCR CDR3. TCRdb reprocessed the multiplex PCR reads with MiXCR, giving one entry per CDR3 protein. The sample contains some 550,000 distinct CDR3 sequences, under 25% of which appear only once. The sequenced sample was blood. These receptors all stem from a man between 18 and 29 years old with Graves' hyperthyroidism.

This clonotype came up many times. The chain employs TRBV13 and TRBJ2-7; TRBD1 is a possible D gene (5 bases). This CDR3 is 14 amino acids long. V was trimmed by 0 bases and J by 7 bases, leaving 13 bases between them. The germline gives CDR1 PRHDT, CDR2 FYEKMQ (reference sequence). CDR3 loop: CASSLGLGVVEQYF. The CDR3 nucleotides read TGTGCCAGCAGCTTAGGCCTAGGGGTGGTGGAGCAGTACTTC.

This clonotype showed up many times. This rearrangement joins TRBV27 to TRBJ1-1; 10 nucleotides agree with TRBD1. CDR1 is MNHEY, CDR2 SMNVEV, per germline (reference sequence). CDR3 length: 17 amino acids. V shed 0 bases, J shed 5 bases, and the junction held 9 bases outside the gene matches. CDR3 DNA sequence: TGTGCCAGCAGTTTATCCGGGGGGGACAGGGGAATTACTGAAGCTTTCTTT. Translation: CASSLSGGDRGITEAFF.

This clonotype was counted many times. In nucleotides, the CDR3 is TGTGCCACCCACAGGCCGCTATACTACGAGCAGTACTTC. It specifies CATHRPLYYEQYF. The genes are TRBV6-1 and TRBJ2-7; the D gene is possibly TRBD1 (5 bases). The CDR3 loop spans 13 amino acids. Germline assignment: CDR1 MNHNS and CDR2 SASEGT. The ends were cut back, 10 bases at V and 3 bases at J, with 16 bases in the middle.

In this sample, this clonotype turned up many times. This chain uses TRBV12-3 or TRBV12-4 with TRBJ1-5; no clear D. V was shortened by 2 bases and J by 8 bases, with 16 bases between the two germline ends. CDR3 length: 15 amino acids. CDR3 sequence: CASSLWVGGNEPQHF. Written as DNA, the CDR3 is TGTGCCAGCAGTTTATGGGTGGGAGGGAATGAGCCCCAGCATTTT.

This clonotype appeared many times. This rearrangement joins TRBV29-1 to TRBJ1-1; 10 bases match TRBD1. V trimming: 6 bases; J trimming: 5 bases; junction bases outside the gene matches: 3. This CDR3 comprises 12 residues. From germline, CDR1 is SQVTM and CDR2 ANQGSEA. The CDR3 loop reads CSVDRGRTEAFF. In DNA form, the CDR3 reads TGCAGCGTAGACAGGGGGCGGACTGAAGCTTTCTTT.

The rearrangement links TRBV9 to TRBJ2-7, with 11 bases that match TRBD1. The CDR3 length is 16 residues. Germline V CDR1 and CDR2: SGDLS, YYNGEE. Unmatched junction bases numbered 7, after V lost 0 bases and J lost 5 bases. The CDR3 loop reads CASSVASGQGVHEQYF. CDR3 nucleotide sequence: TGTGCCAGCAGCGTAGCGTCGGGACAGGGGGTCCACGAGCAGTACTTC.

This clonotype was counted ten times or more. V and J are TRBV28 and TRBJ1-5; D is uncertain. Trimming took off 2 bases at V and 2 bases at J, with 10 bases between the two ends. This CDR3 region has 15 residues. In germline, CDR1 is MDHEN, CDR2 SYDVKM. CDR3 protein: CASSLPHSGNQPQHF. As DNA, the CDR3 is TGTGCCAGCAGTTTACCACACTCTGGCAATCAGCCCCAGCATTTT.

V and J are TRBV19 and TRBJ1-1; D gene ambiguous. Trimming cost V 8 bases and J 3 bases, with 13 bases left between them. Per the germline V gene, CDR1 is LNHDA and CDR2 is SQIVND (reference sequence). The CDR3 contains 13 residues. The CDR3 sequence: CASGVDLDTEAFF. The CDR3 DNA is TGTGCCAGTGGGGTGGACTTAGACACTGAAGCTTTCTTT.

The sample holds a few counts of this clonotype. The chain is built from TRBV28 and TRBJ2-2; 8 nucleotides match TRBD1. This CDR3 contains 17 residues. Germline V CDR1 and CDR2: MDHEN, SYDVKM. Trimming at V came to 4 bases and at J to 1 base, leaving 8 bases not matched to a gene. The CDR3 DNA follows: TGTGCCAGCAGTTCTGACTTTGGGACAGGGAACACCGGGGAGCTGTTTTTT. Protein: CASSSDFGTGNTGELFF.

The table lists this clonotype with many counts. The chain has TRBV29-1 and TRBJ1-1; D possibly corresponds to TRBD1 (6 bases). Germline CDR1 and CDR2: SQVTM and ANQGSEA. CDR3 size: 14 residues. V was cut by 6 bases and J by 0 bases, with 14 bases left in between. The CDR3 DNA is TGCAGCGTGGACGCACAGGGCCTGAACACTGAAGCTTTCTTT. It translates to CSVDAQGLNTEAFF.

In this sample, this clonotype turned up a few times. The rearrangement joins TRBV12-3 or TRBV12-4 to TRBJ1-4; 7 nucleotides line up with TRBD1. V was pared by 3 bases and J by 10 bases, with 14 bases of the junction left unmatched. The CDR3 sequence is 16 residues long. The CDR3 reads CASSFGGLGGGGKLFF. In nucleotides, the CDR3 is TGTGCCAGCAGTTTCGGGGGCTTAGGGGGCGGAGGAAAACTGTTTTTT.

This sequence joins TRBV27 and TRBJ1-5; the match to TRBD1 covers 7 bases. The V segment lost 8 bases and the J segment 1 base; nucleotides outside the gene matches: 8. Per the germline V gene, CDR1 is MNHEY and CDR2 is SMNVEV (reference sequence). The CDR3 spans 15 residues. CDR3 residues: CASGSGGKSNQPQHF. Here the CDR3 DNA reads TGTGCCAGCGGCTCAGGGGGGAAAAGCAATCAGCCCCAGCATTTT.

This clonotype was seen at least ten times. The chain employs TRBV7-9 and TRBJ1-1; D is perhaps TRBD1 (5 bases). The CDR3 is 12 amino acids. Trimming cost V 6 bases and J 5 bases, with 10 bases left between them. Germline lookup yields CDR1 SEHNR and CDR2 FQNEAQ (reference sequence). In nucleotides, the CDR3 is TGTGCCAGCAGGACCCAGGGTACTGAAGCTTTCTTT. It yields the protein CASRTQGTEAFF.

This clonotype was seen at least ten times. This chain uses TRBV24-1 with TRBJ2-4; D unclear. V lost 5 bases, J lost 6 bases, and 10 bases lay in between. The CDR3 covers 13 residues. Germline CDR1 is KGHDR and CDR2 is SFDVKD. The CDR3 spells CATSGSARNIQYF. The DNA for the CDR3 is TGTGCCACCAGTGGATCAGCGAGAAACATTCAGTACTTC.

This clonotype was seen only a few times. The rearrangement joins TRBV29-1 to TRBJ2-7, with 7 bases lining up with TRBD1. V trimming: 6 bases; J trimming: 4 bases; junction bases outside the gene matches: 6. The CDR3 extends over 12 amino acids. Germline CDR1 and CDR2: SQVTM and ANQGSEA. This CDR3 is CSVRQGTYEQYF. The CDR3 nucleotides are TGCAGCGTACGACAGGGTACTTACGAGCAGTACTTC.

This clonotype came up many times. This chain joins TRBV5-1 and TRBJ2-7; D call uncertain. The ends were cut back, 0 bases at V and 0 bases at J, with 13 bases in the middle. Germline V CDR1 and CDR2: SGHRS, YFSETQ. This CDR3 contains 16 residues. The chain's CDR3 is CASSLAPGSTSYEQYF. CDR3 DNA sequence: TGCGCCAGCAGCTTGGCCCCCGGCAGTACCTCCTACGAGCAGTACTTC.

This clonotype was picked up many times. The DNA of the CDR3 is TGTGCCAGCAGCCAAACAGTACAGGGATGGCCCCCTTACGAGCAGTACTTC. It codes for CASSQTVQGWPPYEQYF. V and J are TRBV27 and TRBJ2-7, with TRBD1 as a possible D gene (6 bases). Germline-derived CDR1 and CDR2 are MNHEY and SMNVEV (reference sequence). The CDR3 extends over 17 amino acids. V dropped 6 bases and J dropped 4 bases, with 25 bases sitting between them.

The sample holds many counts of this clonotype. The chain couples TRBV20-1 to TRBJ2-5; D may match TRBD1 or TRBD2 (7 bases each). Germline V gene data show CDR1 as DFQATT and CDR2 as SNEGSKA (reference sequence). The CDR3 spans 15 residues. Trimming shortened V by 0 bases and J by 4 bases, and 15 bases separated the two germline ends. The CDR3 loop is CSARDGGRGPETQYF. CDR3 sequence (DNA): TGCAGTGCTAGAGATGGGGGGAGGGGGCCAGAGACCCAGTACTTC.